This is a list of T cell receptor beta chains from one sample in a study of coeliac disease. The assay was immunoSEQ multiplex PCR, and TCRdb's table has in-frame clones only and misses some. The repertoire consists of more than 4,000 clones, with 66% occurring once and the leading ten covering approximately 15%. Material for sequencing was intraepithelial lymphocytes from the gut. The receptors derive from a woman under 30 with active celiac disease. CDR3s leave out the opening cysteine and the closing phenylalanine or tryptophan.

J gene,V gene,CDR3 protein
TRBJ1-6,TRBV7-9,ASSFGVPLH
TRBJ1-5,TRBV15,ATSRDRPHRTGFVQPQH
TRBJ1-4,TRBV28,ASSPGGDEKLF
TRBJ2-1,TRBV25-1,ASSVMGGLEQF
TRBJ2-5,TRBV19,ASSTRRGETQY
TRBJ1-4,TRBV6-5,ASTETGRANEKLF
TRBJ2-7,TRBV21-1,ASSKGPRRTVSSYEQY
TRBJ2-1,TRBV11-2,ASSFLGDEQF
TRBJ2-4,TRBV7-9,ASSTRDRGTKNIQY
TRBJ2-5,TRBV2,ASSVGAGGRETQY
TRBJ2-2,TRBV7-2,ASSLVGTGFGAGELF
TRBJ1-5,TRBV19,ASSMVLKTMGQPQH
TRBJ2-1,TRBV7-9,AVWGRGRSNEQF
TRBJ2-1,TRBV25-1,ASSESGTGSDEQF
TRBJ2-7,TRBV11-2,ASSLERQGHEQY
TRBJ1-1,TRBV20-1,SAKRAAF
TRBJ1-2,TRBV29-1,SVPTNYGYT
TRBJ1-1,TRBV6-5,ASSKGTGAGTEAF
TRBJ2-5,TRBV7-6,ASSLDIAKTQY
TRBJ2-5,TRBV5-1,ASYYGYISQETQY
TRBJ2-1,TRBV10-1,ASSESFAGGPGEQF
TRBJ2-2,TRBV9,ASSRQGSGTGELF
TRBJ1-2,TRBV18,ASSHDRGNYGYT
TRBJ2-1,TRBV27,ASSLRLAGEQF
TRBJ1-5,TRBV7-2,ASSPGVRMDHQPQH
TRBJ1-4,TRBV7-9,ASSLSGGVNEKLF
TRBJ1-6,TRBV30,AWSVQGTGGVSYNSPLH
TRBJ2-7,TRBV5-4,ASSLASSGGREQY
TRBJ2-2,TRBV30,ASHRGLNTGELF
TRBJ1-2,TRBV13,ASSSGGGGGLAGYT
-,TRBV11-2,ASSLDQFRGRPYEQY
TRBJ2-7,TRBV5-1,ASSLARGRSYEQY
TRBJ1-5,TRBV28,ASSLDLTADSNQPQH
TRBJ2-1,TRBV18,ASSPGQYEQF
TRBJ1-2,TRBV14,ASSQDGGHRHYNYGYT
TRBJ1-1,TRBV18,ASSPTALNTEAF
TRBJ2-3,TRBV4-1,ASSQGTSTDTQY
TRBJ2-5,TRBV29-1,SAGTSGGHQETQY
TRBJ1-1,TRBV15,ATSRGTAFWSTEAF
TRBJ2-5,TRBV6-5,ASSYSILETQY
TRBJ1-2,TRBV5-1,ASSLAGGTYGYT
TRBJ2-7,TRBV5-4,ASSLRTGGDEQY
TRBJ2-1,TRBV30,AWKLAGAINEQF
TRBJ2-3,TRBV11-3,ASSRSGVNTDTQY
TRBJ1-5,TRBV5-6,ASSPSGGQPQH
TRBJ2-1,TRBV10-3,AIRGQGNRNEQF